These T cell receptor beta chains were read from a single sample in a study of shared clonotypes between healthy human individuals. Here immunoSEQ multiplex PCR was the method, and the copy in TCRdb shows in-frame clones only, minus some. The sample lists under 1,100,000 clones, about 74% seen once, with around 1.5% in the top ten. The sequenced sample was memory CD4+ T cells sorted from blood. Receptors originate from a man younger than 30 in good health. CDR3s include the opening cysteine and the closing phenylalanine or tryptophan. Each record gives: clone size, D gene, J gene, CDR3 length, V gene, CDR3 DNA, CDR3 protein. The D gene is left open where the match is weak. The size entry is marked missing in some rows and otherwise reads once, few, many or a size class.

>-|-|TRBJ2-7|11|TRBV4-3
TGCGCCAGCAGCCTTGGGAGGGAGCAGTACTTC
CASSLGREQYF
>-|-|TRBJ2-5|17|TRBV28
TGTGCCAGCAGGTCTCAAACGTCAGGGGGGTACCAAGAGACCCAGTACTTC
CASRSQTSGGYQETQYF
>-|-|TRBJ1-1|15|TRBV11-3
TGTGCCAGCAGCTTAGGGAGGGGACCGAACACTGAAGCTTTCTTT
CASSLGRGPNTEAFF
>-|TRBD2|TRBJ2-3|19|TRBV28
TGTGCCAGCAGCTCTTTCGTTGGCGGGGGGGGTGCCGGCACAGATACGCAGTATTTT
CASSSFVGGGGAGTDTQYF
>few|TRBD1|TRBJ2-7|15|TRBV10-3
TGTGCCATCAGTGAACCGGGACAGGGACCCTACGAGCAGTACTTC
CAISEPGQGPYEQYF
>-|TRBD1|TRBJ2-2|16|TRBV15
TGTGCCACCAGCAGAGGGACAGGGTCGGACACCGGGGAGCTGTTTTTT
CATSRGTGSDTGELFF
>-|-|TRBJ1-5|14|TRBV6-1
TGTGCCAGCAGTGTCAAGGAGAGGGATCAGCCCCAGCATTTT
CASSVKERDQPQHF
>-|-|TRBJ1-5|14|TRBV28
TGTGCCACACAGAGGGGGGGAAGCAATCAGCCCCAGCATTTT
CATQRGGSNQPQHF
>-|-|TRBJ2-3|13|TRBV7-2
TGTGCCAGCAGCTGGCAGGGGACCGATACGCAGTATTTT
CASSWQGTDTQYF
>-|TRBD1|TRBJ2-2|15|TRBV7-3
TGTGCCAGCAGCCGGGACAGGGCTGGCACCGGGGAGCTGTTTTTT
CASSRDRAGTGELFF
>-|TRBD2|TRBJ2-3|14|TRBV11-2
TGTGCCAGCAGCTTTCTTCGGGGGGGAGATACGCAGTATTTT
CASSFLRGGDTQYF
>-|-|TRBJ2-5|12|TRBV9
TGTGCCAGCAGCGTTGATCAAGAGACCCAGTACTTC
CASSVDQETQYF
>-|-|TRBJ2-5|16|TRBV7-2
TGTGCCAGCAGCTTAGTCTGGAGTCTAGACGAAGAGACCCAGTACTTC
CASSLVWSLDEETQYF
>-|-|TRBJ2-3|16|TRBV10-3
TGTGCCATCAGTGAGTCTGGGGGGCTCAGCACAGATACGCAGTATTTT
CAISESGGLSTDTQYF
>-|-|TRBJ2-5|15|TRBV9
TGTGCCAGCACCCCAGGGTCCACGGTTCGGGAGACCCAGTACTTC
CASTPGSTVRETQYF
>-|TRBD2|TRBJ2-5|16|TRBV7-8
TGTGCCAGCAGCTTACTAGCGGGGGGGCCCTTAGAGACCCAGTACTTC
CASSLLAGGPLETQYF
>-|TRBD2|TRBJ2-7|14|TRBV28
TGTGCCAGCAGTTTGGCGGGGGGGCAACCCGAGCAGTACTTC
CASSLAGGQPEQYF
>-|-|TRBJ1-2|15|TRBV18
TGTGCCAGCTCACCGTTGGCGGGGAATCGTGATGGCTACACCTTC
CASSPLAGNRDGYTF
>-|-|TRBJ2-6|17|TRBV5-6
TGTGCCAGCAGCCCACGGAGGATTCCCTCTGGGGCCAACGTCCTGACTTTC
CASSPRRIPSGANVLTF
>few|-|TRBJ1-2|11|TRBV28
TGTGCCAGCAGTTCTCTTTTCGGCTACACCTTC
CASSSLFGYTF
>-|TRBD1|TRBJ1-2|16|TRBV7-8
TGTGCCAGCAGCTCCTACACGGGACAGGGGAACTATGGCTACACCTTC
CASSSYTGQGNYGYTF
>-|TRBD1|TRBJ1-4|15|TRBV30
TGTGCCTGGAGCGGAACAGGGGGCAGGAATGAAAAACTGTTTTTT
CAWSGTGGRNEKLFF
>many|TRBD2|TRBJ2-1|16|TRBV7-2
TGTGCCAGCAGCTTAGCCGGGACTAGCAAGGCCAATGAGCAGTTCTTC
CASSLAGTSKANEQFF
>-|-|TRBJ1-1|15|TRBV14
TGTGCCAGCAGCCAAATGGACAACCCTAGCACTGAAGCTTTCTTT
CASSQMDNPSTEAFF
>-|TRBD1|TRBJ2-2|14|TRBV5-1
TGCGCCAGCAGCGTCCCGACAGGGTCCGGGGAGCTGTTTTTT
CASSVPTGSGELFF
>-|-|TRBJ2-3|18|TRBV12-1
TGTGCCAGCAGCTTGTCGGGACTAAGAAGTGGGAGCTTAGATACGCAGTATTTT
CASSLSGLRSGSLDTQYF
>-|-|TRBJ1-6|13|TRBV9
TGTGCCAGCAGCGTAGGACCCAATTCACCCCTCCACTTT
CASSVGPNSPLHF
>-|-|TRBJ1-1|15|TRBV6-5
TGTGCCAGCAGTTCCCCCAAAAATAGAATCACTGAAGCTTTCTTT
CASSSPKNRITEAFF
>-|TRBD2|TRBJ2-1|15|TRBV6-1
TGTGCCAGCATCTACGCGGGACTAGCCTCTCTGGAGCAGTTCTTC
CASIYAGLASLEQFF
>-|-|TRBJ2-4|15|TRBV25-1
TGTGCCAGCAGTGAGCGGACTGGACTTCCGAACATTCAGTACTTC
CASSERTGLPNIQYF
>few|TRBD1|TRBJ1-1|14|TRBV6-1
TGTGCCAGCAGCGAACAGGGGAGCGGGACTGAAGCTTTCTTT
CASSEQGSGTEAFF
>-|TRBD1|TRBJ1-2|14|TRBV6-1
TGTGCCAGCAGGGGGACAGGGGTTACGGGCGGCTACACCTTC
CASRGTGVTGGYTF
>-|-|TRBJ2-6|15|TRBV25-1
TGTGCCAGCAGTTTTGGAGGGGCCGGGGCCAACGTCCTGACTTTC
CASSFGGAGANVLTF
>-|TRBD1|TRBJ1-1|18|TRBV5-1
TGCGCCAGCAGCTTGGAAGGCGGCAGGGGGCTTAAGAGCACTGAAGCTTTCTTT
CASSLEGGRGLKSTEAFF
>-|-|TRBJ2-1|12|TRBV27
TGTGCCAGCAGTCCCATCGGCACCAAGCAGTTCTTC
CASSPIGTKQFF
>once|TRBD1|TRBJ1-4|15|TRBV28
TGTGCCAGCAGTCCCACGGGACAGCGTAATGAAAAACTGTTTTTT
CASSPTGQRNEKLFF
>-|-|TRBJ2-1|15|TRBV7-2
TGTGCCAGCAGCCTATCAGGAGGGCCTAGCAATGAGCAGTTCTTC
CASSLSGGPSNEQFF
>once|-|TRBJ1-1|13|TRBV29-1
TGCAGCGCTCGACTGTATACCTACACTGAAGCTTTCTTT
CSARLYTYTEAFF
>few|-|TRBJ2-7|13|TRBV7-9
TGTGCCAGCAGCTTAGATGCACCCTACGAGCAGTACTTC
CASSLDAPYEQYF
>-|-|TRBJ2-7|14|TRBV6-5
TGTGCCAGCAGTTACCTTCCCCCTTATGCCGAGCAGTACTTC
CASSYLPPYAEQYF
>few|TRBD1|TRBJ2-7|15|TRBV15
TGTGCCACCAGCAGAGCGGGGACAGTCGCCTACGAGCAGTACTTC
CATSRAGTVAYEQYF
>-|-|TRBJ2-1|13|TRBV18
TGTGCCAGCTCACCAATCGACGGCGGCGAGCAGTTCTTC
CASSPIDGGEQFF